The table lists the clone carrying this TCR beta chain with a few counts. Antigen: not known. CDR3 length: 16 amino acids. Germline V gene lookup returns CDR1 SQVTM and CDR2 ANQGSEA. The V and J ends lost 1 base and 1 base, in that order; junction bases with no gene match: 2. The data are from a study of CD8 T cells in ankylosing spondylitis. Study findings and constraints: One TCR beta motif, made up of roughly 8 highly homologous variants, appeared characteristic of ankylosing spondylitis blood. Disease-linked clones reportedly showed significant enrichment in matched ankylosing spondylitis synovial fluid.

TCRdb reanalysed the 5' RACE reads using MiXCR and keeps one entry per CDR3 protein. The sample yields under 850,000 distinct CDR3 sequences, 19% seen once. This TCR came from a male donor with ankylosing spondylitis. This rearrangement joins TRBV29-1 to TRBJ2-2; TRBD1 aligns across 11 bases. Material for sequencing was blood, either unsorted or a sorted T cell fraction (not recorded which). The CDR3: CSVEGTGGGNTGELFF. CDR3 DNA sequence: TGCAGCGTTGAAGGGACAGGGGGCGGGAACACCGGGGAGCTGTTTTTT.